Below, one T cell receptor (beta chain) is given with its context. Trimming removed 10 bases from V and 4 bases from J; junction bases left unmatched: 5. CDR1 ENHRY and CDR2 SYGVKD come from the germline V gene. The CDR3 extends over 14 amino acids. The record originates from a study of T cells in Graves' hyperthyroidism and ophthalmopathy. Study details: Peripheral blood was acquired at first diagnosis, ahead of any therapy whatsoever.

Hyperthyroidism in the patients, aged 18 to 65, was newly diagnosed and under 2 months in duration. Exclusion criteria comprised uncontrolled infection, other autoimmune disease, pregnancy or lactation. TCR beta CDR3 regions were amplified from RNA transcripts. With the HTBI primer set, the TCR CDR3 went through a first round of RT-PCR. TCRdb passed the multiplex PCR reads through MiXCR, listing each CDR3 protein once. The sample has around 700,000 distinct CDR3 sequences; roughly 20% are singletons. The chain combines TRBV10-3 with TRBJ2-2; 11 nucleotides line up with TRBD1. Sequenced input: blood. The source of this sequence is a woman between 45 and 65 years old with Graves' hyperthyroidism that later progressed to Graves' ophthalmopathy. The DNA for the CDR3 is TGTGCCACCACCGGGACAGGGGGCACCGGGGAGCTGTTTTTT. Its protein is CATTGTGGTGELFF.